Only a few counts were recorded for the clone carrying this TCR beta chain. Its antigen is as yet unknown. Germline V gene sequence: CDR1 SNHLY, CDR2 FYNNEI. J was trimmed by 0 bases and V by 5 bases; bases with no gene match: 3. The CDR3 length is 14 residues. This sample stems from a study of cytomegalovirus exposure and HLA in healthy donors. Study outcomes and limitations: Sequencing had likely introduced a cluster of highly shared sequence variants as an artifact. Both high specificity and high sensitivity reportedly marked the classifier's diagnosis of cytomegalovirus status. It was about 180 TCR beta chains that were listed as cytomegalovirus-associated. Later analysis demonstrated an association between a missense DCLRE1C variant and TCR beta V- and J-gene trimming.

PCR amplification relied on 60 Vbeta primers (plus 13 Jbeta primers). Produced via immunoSEQ multiplex PCR; TCRdb's table is partial and in-frame only. Found here are about 170,000 clones, approximately 70% of them singletons; the top ten hold 7% to 7.5%. This TCR derives from a man aged 35 to 55 in good health and CMV-seropositive. Sequencing was carried out using PBMCs. The chain has TRBV2 and TRBJ1-1; 7 bases are shared with TRBD1. CDR3 sequence reads: CASSPDRLNTEAFF. The CDR3 DNA is TGTGCCAGCAGTCCGGACAGGCTGAACACTGAAGCTTTCTTT.